One sample yielded the 10 T cell receptor beta chains listed below, sequenced in a study of spatial heterogeneity in lung cancer. TCRdb independently ran MiXCR on the 5' RACE reads; one entry per CDR3 protein. The data show just over 4,000 distinct CDR3 sequences, around 15% seen once. Time point meaning: sample taken at primary tumor resection. The authors sequenced whole RNA from tumor, nontumor lung or frozen PBMC without sorting. The sample consisted of PBMCs, taken at surgery. These receptor sequences come from a male donor with early-stage non-small cell lung cancer.

In its sample, this clonotype was seen many times. The chain links TRBV19 to TRBJ2-1, with 8 nucleotides matching TRBD2. The CDR3 runs 15 residues. The germline V gene encodes CDR1 LNHDA and CDR2 SQIVND (reference sequence). V gave up 5 bases and J gave up 9 bases; unmatched junction bases: 12. The CDR3 sequence is CASSSSGRGGTEQFF. In nucleotides, the CDR3 is TGTGCCAGTAGTTCTTCTGGACGGGGGGGTACTGAGCAGTTCTTC.

In its sample, this clonotype was seen many times. The gene calls are TRBV5-1 and TRBJ2-5; D is possibly TRBD1 or TRBD2 (6 bases each). Germline V gene lookup returns CDR1 SGHRS and CDR2 YFSETQ. Trimming stripped 0 bases from V and 2 bases from J, with 8 bases between. The CDR3 runs 14 residues. CDR3 sequence: CASSLGRGQETQYF. CDR3 in DNA: TGCGCCAGCAGCTTGGGGAGGGGGCAAGAGACCCAGTACTTC. The entire variable domain, with the rest obtained from reference TRBV5-1 and TRBJ2-5, is as follows: KAGVTQTPRYLIKTRGQQVTLSCSPISGHRSVSWYQQTPGQGLQFLFEYFSETQRNKGNFPGRFSGRQFSNSRSEMNVSTLELGDSALYLCASSLGRGQETQYFGPGTRLLVL.

This clonotype has a count of ten or more. The chain has TRBV24-1 and TRBJ2-3; a weak D match, TRBD2 (6 bases). From germline, CDR1 is KGHDR and CDR2 SFDVKD. This CDR3 comprises 13 residues. Trimming took off 5 bases at V and 3 bases at J, with 8 bases between the two ends. CDR3 sequence reads: CATSGAGTDTQYF. CDR3 coding DNA: TGTGCCACCAGTGGTGCGGGGACAGATACGCAGTATTTT.

This clonotype turned up a few times. The chain recombines TRBV2 with TRBJ2-7; D is possibly TRBD1 (6 bases). Germline V lookup: CDR1 SNHLY, CDR2 FYNNEI. The V end lost 6 bases, the J end lost 5 bases, and 14 bases lay between the germline ends. The CDR3 runs 13 residues. The chain's CDR3 is CASRIQTGNEQYF. The DNA for the CDR3 is TGTGCCAGCAGAATACAGACAGGAAACGAGCAGTACTTC.

V is TRBV28 and J is TRBJ1-5; TRBD1 might be the D (6 bases). The CDR3 contains 17 residues. Germline V gene data show CDR1 as MDHEN and CDR2 as SYDVKM. V was pared by 5 bases and J by 1 base, with 18 bases between. The DNA of the CDR3 is TGTGCCAGCAGTCGAGCGGGCAGGACAGCGAGCAATCAGCCCCAGCATTTT. This gives the protein CASSRAGRTASNQPQHF.

This clonotype is medium-sized in the sample. The CDR3 nucleotides read TGTGCCAGTAGTCCGGGGGTTTCCAATCAGCCCCAGCATTTT. Translated, it gives CASSPGVSNQPQHF. V usage is TRBV19 and J usage is TRBJ1-5; possibly TRBD1 for D (5 bases). CDR1 is LNHDA and CDR2 is SQIVND in the germline V gene (reference sequence). Trimming took off 5 bases at V and 3 bases at J, with 11 bases between the two ends. This CDR3 has 14 residues.

By share, this clonotype ranks as medium-sized (0.01 to 0.1%). This chain connects TRBV6-2 or TRBV6-3 to TRBJ2-7, with TRBD2 matching 9 bases. The CDR3 runs to 17 residues. Germline values: CDR1 MNHEY, CDR2 SVGEGT. V shed 2 bases, J shed 4 bases, and the junction held 12 bases outside the gene matches. In DNA form, the CDR3 reads TGTGCCAGCAGTTACCATCCTGGGCTAGCGGGATGGTACGAGCAGTACTTC. This encodes CASSYHPGLAGWYEQYF.

This clonotype was detected many times. The rearrangement uses TRBV18 and TRBJ2-5; D perhaps matches TRBD1 (6 bases). The CDR3 extends over 13 amino acids. CDR1 KGHSH and CDR2 LQKENI come from the germline V gene. With 2 bases removed from V and 2 bases from J, the gap between germline ends came to 6 bases. The CDR3: CASSPGQQETQYF. CDR3 nucleotides: TGTGCCAGCTCACCAGGACAGCAAGAGACCCAGTACTTC.

This sequence joins TRBV27 and TRBJ2-7, with 10 bases lining up with TRBD2. After removal of 6 bases from V and 4 bases from J, the junction contained 6 bases not matched to a gene. Germline CDR1 reads MNHEY; CDR2 reads SMNVEV (reference sequence). The CDR3 sequence is 14 residues long. The CDR3 bases are TGTGCCAGCAGCCCCGGACTAGCGGATTACGAGCAGTACTTC. Translated: CASSPGLADYEQYF.

This sequence joins TRBV10-1 and TRBJ2-5; 7 nucleotides match TRBD2. This CDR3 has 13 residues. Germline V gene data show CDR1 as WNHNN and CDR2 as SYGVQD (reference sequence). The ends lost 8 bases at V and 5 bases at J; junction bases unmatched: 8. The CDR3 is CASPRTSSETQYF. The DNA for the CDR3 is TGCGCCAGCCCAAGGACTAGTTCTGAGACCCAGTACTTC.